These 8 T cell receptor beta chains were sequenced from one sample in a study of brain metastases from non-small cell lung cancer. TCRdb's copy holds only in-frame clones and misses some; the assay was immunoSEQ multiplex PCR. This repertoire shows about 5,000 clones, 88% found once; its top ten account for 10% to 15%. Sequencing was performed on tissue from a brain metastasis. Source of these receptors: a donor at least 40 years old with non-small cell lung cancer.

This clone was observed a single time. J is TRBJ2-5 and V is TRBV24-1; D is perhaps TRBD2 (6 bases). CDR3 length: 16 amino acids. Trimming cost V 11 bases and J 0 bases, with 21 bases left between them. CDR1 KGHDR and CDR2 SFDVKD come from the germline V gene. The DNA of the CDR3 is TGTGCCAGCCACGACCAGGAGGGACCGTACCAAGAGACCCAGTACTTC. It is translated as CASHDQEGPYQETQYF.

The rearrangement links TRBV28 to TRBJ2-3, with D perhaps TRBD2 (5 bases). The CDR3 is 15 residues long. Trimming left V 4 bases short and J 2 bases short, with 13 bases between. Germline-derived CDR1 and CDR2 are MDHEN and SYDVKM. The CDR3, as DNA: TGTGCCAGCAGTTCCTCGGGGAGCACCACAGATACGCAGTATTTT. Translating gives CASSSSGSTTDTQYF.

V gene TRBV5-1 combines with J gene TRBJ2-1; D remains ambiguous. Germline V lookup: CDR1 SGHRS, CDR2 YFSETQ. The length of the CDR3 is 13 residues. Trimming left V 2 bases short and J 5 bases short, with 8 bases between. CDR3 bases: TGCGCCAGCAGCTTAGGTGGGGACAATGAGCAGTTCTTC. Its protein product is CASSLGGDNEQFF.

In nucleotides, the CDR3 is TGCAGTGCTCGTGACAGGGTCGACTATGGCTACACCTTC. Its translation: CSARDRVDYGYTF. This chain uses TRBV20-1 with TRBJ1-2; 7 bases map to TRBD1. CDR3 size: 13 residues. The junction had 6 bases not matched to a gene; V was cut back by 5 bases and J by 3 bases. The V gene's germline CDR1 is DFQATT and CDR2 SNEGSKA (reference sequence).

J is TRBJ1-2 and V is TRBV6-5; weak D call: TRBD1 (5 bases). CDR1 is MNHEY, CDR2 SVGAGI, per germline. This CDR3 spans 16 amino acids. V was clipped by 4 bases and J by 4 bases, with 19 bases between them. The CDR3 loop is CASSLAMAGPLYGYTF. The CDR3 DNA reads TGTGCCAGCAGTTTGGCTATGGCAGGGCCCCTCTATGGCTACACCTTC.

For the CDR3, the DNA is TGTGCCATCAGTGGACGGTCGGGCACTGAAGCTTTCTTT. This translates into CAISGRSGTEAFF. V is TRBV10-3 and J is TRBJ1-1; D remains ambiguous. V was cut by 4 bases and J by 4 bases, with 10 bases left in between. The CDR3 loop spans 13 amino acids. Germline loops: CDR1 ENHRY, CDR2 SYGVKD.

The chain joins TRBV10-2 to TRBJ2-1; TRBD1 aligns across 7 bases. Germline loops: CDR1 WSHSY, CDR2 SAAADI. The CDR3 consists of 15 residues. The V segment lost 6 bases and the J segment 0 bases; nucleotides outside the gene matches: 5. Here the CDR3 DNA reads TGCGCCAGCAGCGTACAGGGGCGCTCCTACAATGAGCAGTTCTTC. This sequence encodes CASSVQGRSYNEQFF.

The chain carries TRBV5-6 and TRBJ1-1; maybe TRBD1 (5 bases). This CDR3 has 19 residues. V was shortened by 7 bases and J by 0 bases, with 28 bases between the two germline ends. CDR1 is SGHDT, CDR2 YYEEEE, per germline. DNA of the CDR3: TGTGCCAGCCTTGGGGCGGGGCCCGGGCGCCGCATAATGAACACTGAAGCTTTCTTT. Translating it yields CASLGAGPGRRIMNTEAFF.